The entry that follows covers one T cell receptor (beta chain) sequence. The data derive from a study of control samples from healthy donors and cancer patients. V lost 6 bases to trimming and J lost 6 bases; unmatched junction nucleotides: 2. CDR3 size: 12 residues. Germline CDR1 reads MNHEY; CDR2 reads SVGAGI. Libraries were prepared by immunoSEQ multiplex PCR; TCRdb keeps only in-frame clonotypes and omits some of them. Of tens of thousands of clones listed, around nine tenths are singletons. Material for sequencing was PBMCs. This TCR was recovered from a woman between 45 and 60 years old with colorectal cancer. The chain carries TRBV6-5 and TRBJ2-7; TRBD1 aligns across 10 bases. As DNA, the CDR3 is TGTGCCAGCAGGGGGGACAGGGGCGAGCAGTACGTC. The encoded protein is CASRGDRGEQYV.